A single sample gave rise to the 5 T cell receptor beta chains below, sequenced in a study of molecular identifiers for immune sequencing clone quantification. Each CDR3 protein gets one entry after TCRdb re-called the PCR reads with MiXCR. The table includes a few hundred thousand distinct CDR3 sequences, 20% to 25% detected once. Sequencing was carried out using naive CD8+ T cells from blood, with Jurkat cell RNA spiked in. Noted subset: FACS-sorted CD8+CD4-CCR7+CD45RA+ naive T cells. Receptors originate from a human donor in good health. Some libraries in this study had Jurkat cell RNA spiked in.

This clonotype occurred many times. This chain links TRBV7-2 with TRBJ2-7; D might be TRBD2 (5 bases). The V and J ends lost 5 bases and 7 bases respectively, with 18 bases between them. There are 14 residues in the CDR3. Germline loops: CDR1 SGHTA, CDR2 FQGNSA. The CDR3 loop is CASSQASTTGEQYF. The CDR3 DNA sequence: TGTGCCAGCAGCCAGGCCTCGACTACGGGAGAGCAGTACTTC.

V usage is TRBV28 and J usage is TRBJ1-1; D call uncertain. Germline assignment: CDR1 MDHEN and CDR2 SYDVKM. V was shortened by 6 bases and J by 0 bases, with 8 bases between the two germline ends. CDR3 length: 13 amino acids. CDR3 DNA sequence: TGTGCCAGCAGCGAGATAATGAACACTGAAGCTTTCTTT. Protein: CASSEIMNTEAFF.

This clonotype was seen at least ten times. The rearrangement uses TRBV28 and TRBJ2-7, with D unresolved. Trimming stripped 5 bases from V and 4 bases from J, with 12 bases between. Per the germline V gene, CDR1 is MDHEN and CDR2 is SYDVKM. This CDR3 spans 13 amino acids. The DNA of the CDR3 is TGTGCCAGCAGTCCCCACTCCGGGTACGAGCAGTACTTC. Translation gives CASSPHSGYEQYF.

Comment on this clonotype: This sequence may be a read error, since a much larger clone differs from it by one base. The chain is built from TRBV30 and TRBJ1-1; 7 bases match TRBD1. The germline CDR1 and CDR2 sequences are GTSNPN and SVGIG (reference sequence). CDR3 length: 18 residues. CDR3 sequence reads: CAWSHLHLLGGERTEVFF. CDR3 nucleotides: TGTGCCTGGAGCCATCTCCATTTACTAGGGGGCGAGCGGACTGAAGTTTTCTTT.

This clonotype came up a few times. This chain links TRBV28 with TRBJ1-5; the D gene is possibly TRBD1 (5 bases). Between the trimmed V and J ends, which lost 8 bases and 7 bases, there was a span of 24 bases. This CDR3 region has 16 residues. Germline V gives CDR1 MDHEN, CDR2 SYDVKM. The CDR3 protein is CASRYLVDLGDQPQHF. The DNA of the CDR3 is TGTGCCAGCCGTTATCTTGTGGATCTTGGGGACCAGCCCCAGCATTTT.